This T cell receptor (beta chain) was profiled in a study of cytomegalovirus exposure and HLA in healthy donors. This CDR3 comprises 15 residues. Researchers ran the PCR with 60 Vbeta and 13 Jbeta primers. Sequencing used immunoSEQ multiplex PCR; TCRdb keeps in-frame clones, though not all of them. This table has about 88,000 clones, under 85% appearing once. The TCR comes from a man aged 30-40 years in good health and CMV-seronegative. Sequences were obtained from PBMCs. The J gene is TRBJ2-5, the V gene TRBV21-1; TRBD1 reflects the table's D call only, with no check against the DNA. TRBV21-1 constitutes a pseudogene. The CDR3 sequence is CASSNRDRGQETQYF. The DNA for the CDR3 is TGTGCCAGCAGCAACCGGGACAGGGGTCAAGAGACCCAGTACTTC.